One and the same sample provided the 20 T cell receptor beta chains below, sequenced in a study of T-cell reconstitution after alpha-beta-depleted transplantation in children. Unique molecular identifiers featured in how the TCRbeta library was prepared. TCRdb redid the calling of the PCR reads with MiXCR, one entry per CDR3 protein. The sample includes roughly 250,000 distinct CDR3 sequences, roughly 8.2% of them seen just once. The starting material was PBMCs, mostly from graft donor cells, obtained 180 days after TCRalphabeta/CD19-depleted stem cell transplant. These receptors were collected from a male patient younger than 18 who had a stem cell transplant for acute lymphoblastic leukemia, so the T cells may come from the graft donor.

The sample holds one count of this clonotype. A much larger clone is a single base away; this may be a read error. V is TRBV7-9 and J is TRBJ1-2, with D possibly TRBD1 on 5 matching bases. CDR3 length equals 13 residues. The germline gives CDR1 SEHNR, CDR2 FQNEAQ (reference sequence). V was shortened by 6 bases and J by 6 bases, with 14 bases between the two germline ends. The CDR3 here is CASRQQAVHGYTF. In nucleotides, the CDR3 is TGTGCCAGCAGACAACAGGCGGTTCATGGCTACACCTTC.

In the case of this clonotype: A much larger clonotype is one base distant, so this may be a read error. The chain is built from TRBV24-1 and TRBJ2-7; D not resolved. This CDR3 spans 10 amino acids. Per germline, CDR1 KGHDR and CDR2 SFDVKD. CDR3 nucleotide sequence: TGTGCCATCCATTCGTCCGAGCAGCACTTC. This translates into CAIHSSEQHF.

This clonotype showed up many times. V usage is TRBV4-1 and J usage is TRBJ2-3, with D tentatively TRBD2 (5 bases). V was shortened by 0 bases and J by 9 bases, with 7 bases between the two germline ends. Germline V gene data show CDR1 as MGHRA and CDR2 as YSYEKL. This CDR3 comprises 12 residues. CDR3 DNA: TGCGCCAGCAGCCAAGACGGGGTGACGCAGTATTTT. Amino acid sequence: CASSQDGVTQYF.

At least ten counts were recorded for this clonotype. The genes are TRBV6-1 and TRBJ1-5, with TRBD1 identical over 7 bases. Losses at the gene ends were 6 bases for V and 5 bases for J; bases not matched to a gene: 4. CDR1 and CDR2 from the germline V gene are MNHNS and SASEGT. The CDR3 length is 13 residues. The CDR3 region has the DNA TGTGCCAGCAGGACCGGGACAGATCAGCCCCAGCATTTT. It translates to CASRTGTDQPQHF.

This clonotype was found many times. The CDR3 spells CASSTHSGGARNEQFF. The CDR3 nucleotides are TGCGCCAGCAGCACCCATAGCGGGGGGGCCCGCAATGAGCAGTTCTTC. The chain links TRBV4-3 to TRBJ2-1; 11 bases are a match to TRBD2. Germline V CDR1 and CDR2: LGHNA, YSLEER. The CDR3 is 16 amino acids. Trimming took 5 bases from V and 6 from J; bases not matched to a gene: 9.

This clonotype was counted ten times or more. The V gene is TRBV7-3, the J gene TRBJ2-2; a possible D gene is TRBD2 (6 bases). The CDR3 totals 15 residues. The ends were cut back, 4 bases at V and 7 bases at J, with 16 bases in the middle. CDR1 and CDR2 (germline): SGHTA, FQGTGA. The CDR3 sequence is CASSSGPRGSGELFF. DNA of the CDR3: TGTGCCAGCAGCTCCGGACCCCGGGGGAGCGGGGAGCTGTTTTTT.

There are many counts of this clonotype. This chain uses TRBV28 with TRBJ1-2; a possible D gene is TRBD1 (6 bases). This CDR3 spans 16 amino acids. V was shortened by 0 bases and J by 3 bases, with 14 bases between the two germline ends. Looked up from germline, CDR1 is MDHEN and CDR2 is SYDVKM. CDR3 protein: CASSLWKQGAYYGYTF. The CDR3 region has the DNA TGTGCCAGCAGTTTATGGAAACAGGGAGCTTACTATGGCTACACCTTC.

This clonotype was counted at least ten times. The chain combines TRBV5-1 with TRBJ1-1; TRBD1 matches 9 bases. The CDR3 runs 14 residues. Unmatched junction bases numbered 5, after V lost 3 bases and J lost 5 bases. The germline CDR1 and CDR2 sequences are SGHRS and YFSETQ. CDR3 coding DNA: TGCGCCAGCAGCTGGGTGACAGGGGGAACTGAAGCTTTCTTT. Translating it yields CASSWVTGGTEAFF.

This clonotype was seen at least ten times. The J gene is TRBJ1-5, the V gene TRBV7-8; D gene uncertain. This CDR3 has 15 amino acids. The germline gives CDR1 SGHVS, CDR2 FQNEAQ. Trimming pared 5 bases from V and 3 bases from J, leaving 14 bases between. The CDR3 spells CASSDLGRDNQPQHF. DNA of the CDR3: TGTGCCAGCAGCGACTTAGGGCGGGACAATCAGCCCCAGCATTTT.

This clonotype was found many times. This chain links TRBV2 with TRBJ2-3; TRBD2 aligns across 14 bases. Germline CDR1 SNHLY, CDR2 FYNNEI. Trimming took 6 bases from V and 6 from J; bases not matched to a gene: 5. The length of the CDR3 is 15 residues. CDR3 coding DNA: TGTGCCAGCAGACGACTAGCGGGAGGGAGGGATACGCAGTATTTT. Residues: CASRRLAGGRDTQYF.

This clonotype was detected many times. This chain links TRBV10-2 with TRBJ2-1; 7 bases agree with TRBD2. This CDR3 contains 17 residues. V shed 0 bases and J 8 bases; nucleotides not matched to a gene: 13. The germline CDR1 and CDR2 sequences are WSHSY and SAAADI. The CDR3 bases are TGCGCCAGCAGTGAGTCGATTTCCGGGGGGACTGTCCATGAGCAGTTCTTC. It codes for CASSESISGGTVHEQFF.

In its sample, this clonotype was seen many times. V is TRBV20-1 and J is TRBJ2-6; weak D call: TRBD2 (6 bases). Germline assignment: CDR1 DFQATT and CDR2 SNEGSKA (reference sequence). V dropped 3 bases and J dropped 0 bases, with 12 bases sitting between them. CDR3 length: 16 residues. For the CDR3, the DNA is TGCAGTGCTAGTCGGGACTCTCGCTCTGGGGCCAACGTCCTGACTTTC. Protein sequence: CSASRDSRSGANVLTF.

This clonotype was seen repeatedly, ten times or more. The chain recombines TRBV20-1 with TRBJ2-1; D perhaps matches TRBD1 (6 bases). Trimming left V 6 bases short and J 9 bases short, with 18 bases between. The CDR3 consists of 13 residues. Germline V gene lookup returns CDR1 DFQATT and CDR2 SNEGSKA (reference sequence). CDR3: CSAVGARAIEQFF. In nucleotides, the CDR3 is TGCAGTGCGGTGGGGGCGAGGGCGATTGAGCAGTTCTTC.

This clonotype has a count of ten or more. The chain is built from TRBV5-8 and TRBJ2-1, with 9 bases identical to TRBD1. Germline V gene data show CDR1 as SGHTS and CDR2 as YDEGEE. V trimming: 3 bases; J trimming: 3 bases; junction bases outside the gene matches: 7. CDR3 length: 16 amino acids. Written as DNA, the CDR3 is TGTGCCAGCAGCTGGGGACAGGGAATCTACTACAATGAGCAGTTCTTC. As protein: CASSWGQGIYYNEQFF.

Notes on this clonotype: A clone one base away is much larger, so this may be a read error. The rearrangement uses TRBV5-5 and TRBJ1-1; tentative D call: TRBD1 (6 bases). Trimming shortened V by 4 bases and J by 0 bases, and 10 bases separated the two germline ends. Germline V gene sequence: CDR1 SGHKS, CDR2 YYEKEE (reference sequence). The CDR3 loop spans 14 amino acids. DNA for the CDR3: TGTGCCAGCAGCACGGGACACTTGAACACTGAAGCTTTCTTT. Translated: CASSTGHLNTEAFF.

This clonotype was recorded at least ten times. The V and J genes are TRBV4-2 and TRBJ2-1; no definite D call. The ends were cut back, 2 bases at V and 5 bases at J, with 13 bases in the middle. The CDR3 spans 15 residues. Germline V gene data show CDR1 as LGHNA and CDR2 as YNFKEQ. This CDR3 reads CASSQSEVPNNEQFF. The CDR3 bases are TGTGCCAGCAGCCAATCGGAAGTACCTAACAATGAGCAGTTCTTC.

This chain joins TRBV20-1 and TRBJ1-5; 7 bases agree with TRBD1. Germline V gene sequence: CDR1 DFQATT, CDR2 SNEGSKA (reference sequence). Losses at the gene ends were 3 bases for V and 6 bases for J; bases not matched to a gene: 5. CDR3 length: 13 amino acids. CDR3 loop: CSASTGVGQPQHF. The CDR3 nucleotides are TGCAGTGCTAGCACAGGGGTAGGTCAGCCCCAGCATTTT.

Many counts were recorded for this clonotype. The chain recombines TRBV7-2 with TRBJ2-1; TRBD1 agrees at 9 bases. Trimming took 2 bases from V and 9 from J; bases not matched to a gene: 8. The CDR3 consists of 15 residues. The germline V gene encodes CDR1 SGHTA and CDR2 FQGNSA. The DNA for the CDR3 is TGTGCCAGCAGCTTACCCGGGACAGGGTCGGGTGAGCAGTTCTTC. This gives the protein CASSLPGTGSGEQFF.

At least ten counts were recorded for this clonotype. The chain couples TRBV5-6 to TRBJ2-7; a possible D gene is TRBD2 (7 bases). The CDR3 is made up of 12 amino acids. V was shortened by 3 bases and J by 6 bases, with 10 bases between the two germline ends. Germline CDR1 SGHDT, CDR2 YYEEEE. CDR3 nucleotides: TGTGCCAGCAGCTGGGGGGGGCCCGAGCAGTACTTC. Its translation is CASSWGGPEQYF.

This clonotype was seen repeatedly, ten times or more. This chain joins TRBV12-3 or TRBV12-4 and TRBJ2-2; the D gene is possibly TRBD1 (6 bases). This CDR3 has 13 residues. Trimming took off 3 bases at V and 5 bases at J, with 7 bases between the two ends. The CDR3 coding sequence is TGTGCCAGCAGTTTCAGGGGAACCGGGGAGCTGTTTTTT. Amino acid sequence: CASSFRGTGELFF.